These T cell receptor beta chains were read from a single sample in a study of cytomegalovirus exposure and HLA in healthy donors. TCRdb's copy holds only in-frame clones and misses some; the assay was immunoSEQ multiplex PCR. The sample holds about 120,000 clones, 65% to 90% seen once. Sequenced: PBMCs. These receptors originate from a woman between 25 and 40 years old in good health and CMV-seronegative. Both conserved end residues are part of each CDR3. The D gene is left open where the match is weak. Clone size is shown for a subset of rows, as once, few, many or a class of expanded clone.

abundance	d_gene	v_gene	j_gene	CDR3nt	CDR3aa
NA	TRBD2	TRBV9	TRBJ2-5	TGTGCCAGCAGCCCCGTAGCGGGAGGGCCGGAAGAGACCCAGTACTTC	CASSPVAGGPEETQYF
NA	NA	TRBV14	TRBJ2-7	TGTGCCAGCAGCCAAGAGCTTGCGGACGAGCAGTACTTC	CASSQELADEQYF
few	NA	TRBV7-9	TRBJ1-2	TGTGCCAGCAGCTTAAGGGGAAACTATGGCTACACCTTC	CASSLRGNYGYTF
few	NA	TRBV5-5	TRBJ2-7	TGTGCCAGCAGAAATCAGGGGTCTGGCGAGCAGTACTTC	CASRNQGSGEQYF
once	NA	TRBV7-9	TRBJ2-7	TGTGCCAGCAGCCTAAGGACAGCCTACGAGCAGTACTTC	CASSLRTAYEQYF
NA	TRBD1	TRBV5-1	TRBJ2-1	TGCGCCAGCAGCTTGGCCGGGACAGACACTAATGAGCAGTTCTTC	CASSLAGTDTNEQFF
NA	TRBD1	TRBV7-8	TRBJ2-7	TGTGCCAGCAGCTTAGGAGGTGACAGGGGGAGCTACGAGCAGTACTTC	CASSLGGDRGSYEQYF
NA	TRBD2	TRBV27	TRBJ2-1	TGTGCCACCTCGGCGGGGGGGTGGGATGAGCAGTTCTTC	CATSAGGWDEQFF
few	TRBD2	TRBV27	TRBJ2-1	TGTGCCAGCAGTTTATCGATAAGATCCCTAGCGGGCAGGCAGTTCTTC	CASSLSIRSLAGRQFF
NA	NA	TRBV5-1	TRBJ1-5	TGCGCCAGCAGCACCGGGGGGGCAGGGGATCAGCCCCAGCATTTT	CASSTGGAGDQPQHF
NA	NA	TRBV7-8	TRBJ1-3	TGTGCCAGCAGCTTAGCCTACAGGGAGTTCTCTGGAAACACCATATATTTT	CASSLAYREFSGNTIYF
NA	TRBD1	TRBV7-9	TRBJ2-1	TGTGCCAGCAGCACCTGGACAGGGGGTAAATACAATGAGCAGTTCTTC	CASSTWTGGKYNEQFF
NA	NA	TRBV6-4	TRBJ1-4	TGTGCCAGCAGGGAAGCCAGGGACAATACTGAAAAACTGTTTTTT	CASREARDNTEKLFF
NA	NA	TRBV7-2	TRBJ2-5	TGTGCCAGCAGCTTAATACCTGCGGGAGAGACCCAGTACTTC	CASSLIPAGETQYF
NA	NA	TRBV27	TRBJ2-7	TGTGCCAGCAGTTTTCGAGCGTATGCCTACGAGCAGTACTTC	CASSFRAYAYEQYF
NA	NA	TRBV6-5	TRBJ2-3	TGTGCCAGCAGTTACCGTAGCGGTACGCAGTATTTT	CASSYRSGTQYF
NA	NA	TRBV6-4	TRBJ2-6	TGTGCCACCCGGGAGCAAGCGGCCAACACCTCTGGGGCCAACGTCCTGACTTTC	CATREQAANTSGANVLTF
few	TRBD1	TRBV7-3	TRBJ2-3	TGTGCCAGCAGCTTAACGGGGAGGGACAGGGACCCAGATACGCAGTATTTT	CASSLTGRDRDPDTQYF
once	NA	TRBV28	TRBJ1-5	TGTGCCAGCAGTCGGGTTGGGCAGCCCCAGCATTTT	CASSRVGQPQHF
NA	TRBD2	TRBV7-9	TRBJ2-3	TGTGCCAGCAGCCCTCCGGTAGCGGGAGATGGCACAGATACGCAGTATTTT	CASSPPVAGDGTDTQYF
NA	TRBD2	TRBV7-7	TRBJ2-7	TGTGCCAGCAGCCCCTCCGGGACTAGCGGGCAGCAGTACTTC	CASSPSGTSGQQYF
NA	NA	TRBV7-2	TRBJ2-5	TGTGCCAGCAGCGTGGACAGACCACACGGGGTGGAGACCCAGTACTTC	CASSVDRPHGVETQYF
NA	NA	TRBV27	TRBJ2-1	TGTGCCAGCAGTTTCGGAGGGGACCGGGAGCAGTTCTTC	CASSFGGDREQFF
once	NA	TRBV10-2	TRBJ2-3	TGCGCCAGCAGTGGACTATCGTATACAGATACGCAGTATTTT	CASSGLSYTDTQYF
NA	NA	TRBV30	TRBJ2-7	TGTGCCTGGAGTCAGCGGCAGGGGGGCGAGCAGTACTTC	CAWSQRQGGEQYF
few	TRBD1	TRBV15	TRBJ2-7	TGTGCCACACATCGTGACAGGGATCACTACGAGCAGTACTTC	CATHRDRDHYEQYF
once	NA	TRBV7-2	TRBJ2-7	TGTGCCAGCAGCTTAGGGCTGAACCCCTACGAGCAGTACTTC	CASSLGLNPYEQYF
NA	TRBD1	TRBV25-1	TRBJ2-5	TGTGCCAGCAGTCCCCCCGGGACAGGCTCCGAGACCCAGTACTTC	CASSPPGTGSETQYF
NA	NA	TRBV5-6	TRBJ2-7	TGTGCCAGCAGCTCCTGGCAGGGCGGCAACGAGCAGTACTTC	CASSSWQGGNEQYF
NA	TRBD2	TRBV7-9	TRBJ2-7	TGTGCCAGCAGCTTCCCCGGGGGGGCGGTCCACGAGCAGTACTTC	CASSFPGGAVHEQYF
NA	NA	TRBV7-9	TRBJ1-1	TGTGCCAGCAGCCTGCGGACAAGTCTGAACACTGAAGCTTTCTTT	CASSLRTSLNTEAFF
NA	NA	TRBV6-5	TRBJ1-1	TGTGCCAGCAGTCCCACGGCAGGTTTGAACACTGAAGCTTTCTTT	CASSPTAGLNTEAFF
NA	NA	TRBV5-6	TRBJ2-3	TGTGCCAGCAGCTTGTATATAGATACGCAGTATTTT	CASSLYIDTQYF
NA	TRBD1	TRBV7-9	TRBJ2-7	TGTGCCAGCAGCTCCACGGCAGGGACAGGGCGACCCGAGCAGTACTTC	CASSSTAGTGRPEQYF
NA	TRBD2	TRBV5-1	TRBJ2-5	TGCGCCAGCAGCCTGCTAGCGGGAGATGAGACCCAGTACTTC	CASSLLAGDETQYF
NA	TRBD1	TRBV6-5	TRBJ2-3	TGTGCCAGCAGAGCGACAGGGGGTTCTACAGATACGCAGTATTTT	CASRATGGSTDTQYF
few	TRBD1	TRBV6-5	TRBJ1-5	TGTGCCAGCAGTAACAGGGGGCACAGCAATCAGCCCCAGCATTTT	CASSNRGHSNQPQHF
once	NA	TRBV9	TRBJ1-1	TGTGCCAGCAGCCTCGGGGGGCTGGCCGCCACTGAAGCTTTCTTT	CASSLGGLAATEAFF
NA	NA	TRBV6-6	TRBJ1-1	TGTGCCAGCAGTTACTCCGGGACACGTGAAGCTTTCTTT	CASSYSGTREAFF
NA	NA	TRBV28	TRBJ2-5	TGTGCCAGCAGTTTCGCGGGGACCCAAGAGACCCAGTACTTC	CASSFAGTQETQYF
NA	NA	TRBV6-1	TRBJ2-5	TGTGCCAGCAGTGATCTTAGTCGGGAGACCCAGTACTTC	CASSDLSRETQYF
NA	NA	TRBV27	TRBJ2-7	TGTGCCAGCAGTAGGGGACAAGGATTAGAGCAGTACTTC	CASSRGQGLEQYF
few	TRBD1	TRBV27	TRBJ2-2	TGTGCCAGCAGTAGTCAGGGGGTGACCGGGGAGCTGTTTTTT	CASSSQGVTGELFF
NA	NA	TRBV6-5	TRBJ2-7	TGTGCCAGCAGTTACTCGGGCCAGTCCTACGAGCAGTACTTC	CASSYSGQSYEQYF
NA	NA	TRBV2	TRBJ2-7	TGTGCCAGCAGTGAATGGGACATCGAGCAGTACTTC	CASSEWDIEQYF
NA	TRBD1	TRBV7-9	TRBJ2-7	TGTGCCAGCAGCTTAGAGGGGGCGCGGAACGAGCAGTACTTC	CASSLEGARNEQYF
few	NA	TRBV18	TRBJ1-1	TGTGCCAGCGCCCGACAGGATGGGAACACTGAAGCTTTCTTT	CASARQDGNTEAFF
few	NA	TRBV10-3	TRBJ1-1	TGTGCCATCAGGGCCTGGCAGGGTACTGAAGCTTTCTTT	CAIRAWQGTEAFF
few	NA	TRBV10-2	TRBJ2-1	TGCGCCAGCAGGAGAGACAGAGATACTAACAATGAGCAGTTCTTC	CASRRDRDTNNEQFF
NA	TRBD2	TRBV28	TRBJ2-1	TGTTCGGGGGGGGGCCTGCTCAATGAGCAGTTCTTC	CSGGGLLNEQFF
NA	TRBD1	TRBV4-1	TRBJ2-7	TGCGCCAGCGCAACGGACAGGGGAAACTACGAGCAGTACTTC	CASATDRGNYEQYF
NA	NA	TRBV7-9	TRBJ2-2	TGTGCCAGCAGCTTAGGAGCCGGGGAGCTGTTTTTT	CASSLGAGELFF
NA	TRBD2	TRBV9	TRBJ2-5	TGTGCCAGCAGCCCTAGCGGGGTAGGAGAGACCCAGTACTTC	CASSPSGVGETQYF
NA	TRBD2	TRBV29-1	TRBJ2-3	TGCAGCGTTTCTGGACTAGCGGGACGGACTAGCACAGATACGCAGTATTTT	CSVSGLAGRTSTDTQYF
NA	TRBD2	TRBV2	TRBJ2-6	TGTGCCAGCAGTGTCCGCGGGAGTGTTGGGGCCAACGTCCTGACTTTC	CASSVRGSVGANVLTF
NA	NA	TRBV27	TRBJ2-3	TGTGCCAGCAGTTTCGGCAGGGAGGGCACAGATACGCAGTATTTT	CASSFGREGTDTQYF
NA	TRBD2	TRBV28	TRBJ2-7	TGTGCCAGCAGTTTAGGGCGGGGGGCGAATAAGTTC	CASSLGRGANKF
NA	TRBD2	TRBV6-5	TRBJ2-5	TGTGCCAGCAGTTACTCTAGGGCGGGGGGAGAGACCCAGTACTTC	CASSYSRAGGETQYF
few	NA	TRBV28	TRBJ1-3	TGTGCCAGCAGTCAGGGGACTGGAAACACCATATATTTT	CASSQGTGNTIYF